Only a few counts were recorded for the clone carrying this T cell receptor (beta chain). The antigen remains unidentified. This specimen comes from a study of identical twins. TCRdb itself ran the 5' RACE reads through MiXCR, one entry per CDR3 protein. Seen here are about 700,000 distinct CDR3 sequences, less than 10% observed once, and the top ten hold 0.75% to 1%. This CDR3 is 15 amino acids long. Germline CDR1 and CDR2: WSHSY and SAAADI. With V trimmed by 3 bases and J by 11 bases, 12 bases remained unmatched. The study, taken as a whole, reports: Excess twin sharing in beta out-of-frame sequences was weaker.

Healthy Caucasians provided all donations. This same sample was also taken into another study, of yellow fever vaccine responses in identical twins. According to that study: Reported findings indicate that twins' vaccine T cell responses seemed partially convergent, partially personalized.

Sample: PBMCs. The V gene is TRBV10-2, the J gene TRBJ2-7; 11 positions agree with TRBD2. The receptor's source is a woman in her late teens or twenties in good health. Here the CDR3 DNA reads TGCGCCAGCAGTGAACTTCGGGCTAGCGGGGGGCCGGAGTACTTC. Its translation: CASSELRASGGPEYF.